The clone carrying this TCR beta chain was counted at least ten times. Its antigen is not known. These patients, aged 18 to 65, had recently diagnosed hyperthyroidism lasting under 2 months. Based on clinical symptoms, serum thyroxine and TRAb, thyroid ultrasound and orbital computed tomography, diagnoses were reached. This entry comes from a study of T cells in Graves' hyperthyroidism and ophthalmopathy. Amplified TCR beta CDR3 regions came from RNA transcripts. Initially, a first-round RT-PCR of the TCR CDR3 employed the HTBI primer set. From the multiplex PCR reads, TCRdb called clonotypes with MiXCR, one entry per CDR3 protein. Of about 400,000 distinct CDR3 sequences listed, approximately 13% are singletons. Germline V CDR1 and CDR2: MNHNS, SASEGT. V lost 3 bases to trimming and J lost 0 bases, with 3 bases between them. The CDR3 runs 14 residues. Study-wide points: A model of 13 V-J pairs discriminated ophthalmopathy from stable hyperthyroidism.

Source material: blood. This chain joins TRBV6-1 and TRBJ2-6; no clear D gene. The origin of this receptor is a woman younger than 35 with Graves' hyperthyroidism. CDR3 coding DNA: TGTGCCAGCAGTGATGGCTCTGGGGCCAACGTCCTGACTTTC. As protein: CASSDGSGANVLTF.